This T cell receptor (beta chain) was sequenced for a study of identical twins. Points from the study as a whole: A lower insertion count was a feature of abundant cord blood beta clonotypes, with no such feature in memory repertoires. Low generation-probability sequences were in excess among twin-shared out-of-frame alpha sequences. Weaker excess twin sharing was seen among beta out-of-frame sequences.

A template switching step contributed a universal primer site, while unique molecular identifiers were present in the cDNA. TCRdb recomputed calls from the 5' RACE reads with MiXCR, one row per CDR3 protein. The data show 1.5 million to 2 million distinct CDR3 sequences, less than 35% seen once. Details on this clonotype: The antigen remains unidentified.

Trimming stripped 3 bases from V and 4 bases from J, with 12 bases between. Germline CDR1 and CDR2: SQVTM and ANQGSEA. The CDR3 extends over 13 amino acids. The chain couples TRBV29-1 to TRBJ1-2; D gene ambiguous. The source of this sequence is a newborn girl in good health. The source material was cord blood. The chain's CDR3 is CSVEKVTTYGYTF. The CDR3 region has the DNA TGCAGCGTTGAGAAAGTCACCACCTATGGCTACACCTTC.